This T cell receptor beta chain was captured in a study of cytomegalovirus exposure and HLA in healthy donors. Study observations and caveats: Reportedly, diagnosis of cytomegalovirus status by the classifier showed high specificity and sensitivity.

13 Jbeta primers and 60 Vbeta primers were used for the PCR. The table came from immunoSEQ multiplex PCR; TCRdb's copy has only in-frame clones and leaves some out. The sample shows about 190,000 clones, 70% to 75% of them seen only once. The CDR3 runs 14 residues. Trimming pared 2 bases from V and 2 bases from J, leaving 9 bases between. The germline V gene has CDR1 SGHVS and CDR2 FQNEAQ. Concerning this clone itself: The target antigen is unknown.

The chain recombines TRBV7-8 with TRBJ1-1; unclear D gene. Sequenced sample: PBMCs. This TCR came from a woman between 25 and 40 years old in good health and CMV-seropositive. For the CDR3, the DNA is TGTGCCAGCAGCTTAATGGGCGCTAACACTGAAGCTTTCTTT. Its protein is CASSLMGANTEAFF. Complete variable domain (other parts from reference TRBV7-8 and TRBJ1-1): GAGVSQSPRYKVAKRGQDVALRCDPISGHVSLFWYQQALGQGPEFLTYFQNEAQLDKSGLPSDRFFAERPEGSVSTLKIQRTQQEDSAVYLCASSLMGANTEAFFGQGTRLTVV.